This TCR beta chain is from a study of cytomegalovirus exposure and HLA in healthy donors. Use of 60 Vbeta and 13 Jbeta primers characterized the PCR. Original methodology: A later analysis counted 65 million to 95 million unique TCR beta chains, some 12 million shared. Sequencing used immunoSEQ multiplex PCR; TCRdb keeps in-frame clones, though not all of them. D and trimming were read from the DNA, whereas the V and J calls and clone size are those reported in that table. The table includes over 70,000 clones, approximately 69% detected once. Trimming stripped 2 bases from V and 2 bases from J, with 10 bases between. Looked up from germline, CDR1 is SGHNT and CDR2 is YYREEE (reference sequence). The CDR3 sequence is 15 residues long. General study findings and limits: In a later analysis, roughly 17,000 TCR beta sequences were associated with HLA alleles at 0.05 false discovery rate. For cytomegalovirus status, the classifier reportedly gave diagnoses with high specificity and sensitivity.

This clone was seen only once. Antigen: not known. The chain links TRBV5-4 to TRBJ1-4; no clear D. The sample was PBMCs. The receptor was derived from a man in his thirties or forties in good health and CMV-seropositive. CDR3 nucleotide sequence: TGTGCCAGCAGCTTCGGTACGGTGACTAATGAAAAACTGTTTTTT. This gives the protein CASSFGTVTNEKLFF. Looking up the rest from reference TRBV5-4 and TRBJ1-4 gives the full variable domain: ETGVTQSPTHLIKTRGQQVTLRCSSQSGHNTVSWYQQALGQGPQFIFQYYREEENGRGNFPPRFSGLQFPNYSSELNVNALELDDSALYLCASSFGTVTNEKLFFGSGTQLSVL.